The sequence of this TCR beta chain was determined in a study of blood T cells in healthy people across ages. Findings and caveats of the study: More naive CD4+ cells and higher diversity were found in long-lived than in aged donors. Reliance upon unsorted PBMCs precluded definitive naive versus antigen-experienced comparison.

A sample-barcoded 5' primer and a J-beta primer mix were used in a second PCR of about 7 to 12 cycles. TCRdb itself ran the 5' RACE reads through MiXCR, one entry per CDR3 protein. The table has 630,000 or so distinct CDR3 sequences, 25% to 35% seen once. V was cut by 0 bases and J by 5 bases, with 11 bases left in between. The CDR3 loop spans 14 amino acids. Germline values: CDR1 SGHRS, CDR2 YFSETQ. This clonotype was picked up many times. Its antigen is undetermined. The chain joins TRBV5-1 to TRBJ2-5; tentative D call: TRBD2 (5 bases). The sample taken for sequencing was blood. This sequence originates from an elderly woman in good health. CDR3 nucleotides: TGCGCCAGCAGCTTGGAGACTATAGGGGAGACCCAGTACTTC. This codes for CASSLETIGETQYF.